The 16 T cell receptor beta chains given below trace back to one sample, sequenced in a study of cytomegalovirus exposure and HLA in healthy donors. Primers included in the PCR were 60 Vbeta and 13 Jbeta primers. Clones were read by immunoSEQ multiplex PCR, and TCRdb kept only the in-frame ones, dropping some. The sample carries hundreds of thousands of clones, around 89% recorded once. Sample: PBMCs. Receptors originate from a woman under 30 in good health and CMV-seronegative.

The V gene is TRBV5-1, the J gene TRBJ2-7, with 7 positions matching TRBD1. CDR3 length: 15 residues. The germline gives CDR1 SGHRS, CDR2 YFSETQ. The V gene end was trimmed by 3 bases and the J gene end by 4 bases; junction bases not matched to a gene: 10. CDR3 in DNA: TGCGCCAGCAGCTATGGACAGGTGAAAATTTACGAGCAGTACTTC. Residues: CASSYGQVKIYEQYF.

This clone was seen a handful of times. The chain employs TRBV27 and TRBJ2-7; tentative D call: TRBD1 (6 bases). The CDR3 spans 15 residues. Germline V gene sequence: CDR1 MNHEY, CDR2 SMNVEV (reference sequence). V lost 1 base and J lost 6, with 16 bases in between. CDR3: CASSLFSRGEGEQYF. The CDR3 region has the DNA TGTGCCAGCAGTTTATTTTCCAGGGGAGAAGGCGAGCAGTACTTC.

The V and J genes are TRBV9 and TRBJ2-1, with 7 bases matching TRBD2. The CDR3 runs to 17 residues. Germline assignment: CDR1 SGDLS and CDR2 YYNGEE. J lost 2 bases, V lost 0 bases, and 8 bases had no gene match. The CDR3 DNA reads TGTGCCAGCAGCGTAGCCTGGGGCGGGAGCCCCTACAATGAGCAGTTCTTC. As protein: CASSVAWGGSPYNEQFF.

The chain has TRBV2 and TRBJ2-1; 11 bases are shared with TRBD2. Germline V gene sequence: CDR1 SNHLY, CDR2 FYNNEI. The ends lost 2 bases at V and 5 bases at J; junction bases unmatched: 14. There are 19 residues in the CDR3. The CDR3 nucleotides read TGTGCCAGCAGTGAACATGGTAGCGGGAGGGCCCAGTTTAACAATGAGCAGTTCTTC. This sequence encodes CASSEHGSGRAQFNNEQFF.

Remarks on this clone: The identical CDR3 is also encoded by other nucleotide sequences in the sample. The genes are TRBV9 and TRBJ2-7; TRBD1 aligns across 10 bases. The CDR3 is made up of 14 amino acids. Trimming took 4 bases from V and 6 from J; bases not matched to a gene: 7. CDR1 is SGDLS and CDR2 is YYNGEE in the germline V gene. The CDR3 loop is CASSPRQGAGEQYF. The CDR3 nucleotides read TGTGCCAGCAGCCCCCGACAGGGGGCGGGCGAGCAGTACTTC.

This chain joins TRBV9 and TRBJ2-5, with D perhaps matching TRBD1 (5 bases). The CDR3 sequence is 15 residues long. Deletions cut 6 bases from V and 5 bases from J, with 20 bases between. Germline CDR1 is SGDLS and CDR2 is YYNGEE. CDR3 sequence: CASTKGAGALETQYF. The CDR3 nucleotides read TGTGCCAGCACAAAAGGGGCTGGAGCGTTGGAGACCCAGTACTTC.

This chain joins TRBV29-1 and TRBJ1-4, with 7 positions matching TRBD1. Germline-derived CDR1 and CDR2 are SQVTM and ANQGSEA. This CDR3 spans 15 amino acids. V was clipped by 4 bases and J by 2 bases; unmatched bases: 7. The CDR3 reads CSVAGGRTTNEKLFF. The CDR3, as DNA: TGCAGCGTTGCAGGGGGACGTACGACTAATGAAAAACTGTTTTTT. The whole variable domain, filled in from reference TRBV29-1 and TRBJ1-4, reads SAVISQKPSRDICQRGTSLTIQCQVDSQVTMMFWYRQQPGQSLTLIATANQGSEATYESGFVIDKFPISRPNLTFSTLTVSNMSPEDSSIYLCSVAGGRTTNEKLFFGSGTQLSVL.

In this sample, this clone turned up once. The rearrangement links TRBV4-3 to TRBJ1-3, with TRBD1 matching 9 bases. Looked up from germline, CDR1 is LGHNA and CDR2 is YSLEER. CDR3 length equals 15 residues. Germline trimming cut 1 base from V and 3 bases from J; bases unmatched to any gene: 1. The CDR3 sequence is CASSQGTGVGNTIYF. CDR3 DNA sequence: TGCGCCAGCAGCCAAGGGACAGGGGTTGGAAACACCATATATTTT.

This CDR3 is CASARRGGSGNTIYF. CDR3 bases: TGTGCCAGCGCCCGCCGTGGAGGCTCTGGAAACACCATATATTTT. The chain couples TRBV14 to TRBJ1-3; no clear D gene. Trimming removed 8 bases at V and 0 bases at J, with 14 bases between. In germline, CDR1 is SGHDN, CDR2 FVKESK. This CDR3 has 15 amino acids.

This chain joins TRBV7-6 and TRBJ1-1; the D gene is possibly TRBD1 (5 bases). V was cut by 5 bases and J by 6 bases, with 13 bases left in between. This CDR3 has 13 amino acids. The V gene's germline CDR1 is SGHVS and CDR2 FNYEAQ. In DNA, the CDR3 is TGTGCCAGCAGCCATACCGGGGGGGCTGAAGCTTTCTTT. Translated, it gives CASSHTGGAEAFF.

This rearrangement joins TRBV2 to TRBJ1-1, with D perhaps TRBD1 (6 bases). The CDR3 has 15 amino acids. Trimming stripped 6 bases from V and 3 bases from J, with 17 bases between. In germline, CDR1 is SNHLY, CDR2 FYNNEI. The DNA of the CDR3 is TGTGCCAGCAGGCGAACTACAGGGTTCTACACTGAAGCTTTCTTT. Its protein is CASRRTTGFYTEAFF.

V usage is TRBV19 and J usage is TRBJ1-2, with 10 bases aligning to TRBD1. Germline CDR1 and CDR2: LNHDA and SQIVND (reference sequence). The CDR3 totals 15 residues. With 4 bases clipped from V and 3 bases from J, the junction kept 5 bases outside the gene matches. The CDR3 nucleotides read TGTGCCAGTAGTAGAGGACAGGGGGATTACTATGGCTACACCTTC. Protein product: CASSRGQGDYYGYTF. Full variable domain (remainder filled in from reference TRBV19 and TRBJ1-2): DGGITQSPKYLFRKEGQNVTLSCEQNLNHDAMYWYRQDPGQGLRLIYYSQIVNDFQKGDIAEGYSVSREKKESFPLTVTSAQKNPTAFYLCASSRGQGDYYGYTFGSGTRLTVV.

The V and J genes are TRBV5-5 and TRBJ1-2; maybe TRBD1 (6 bases). V lost 4 bases and J lost 3, with 19 bases in between. Germline assignment: CDR1 SGHKS and CDR2 YYEKEE (reference sequence). The CDR3 covers 16 residues. The CDR3 here is CASSLGGRVAHYGYTF. Here the CDR3 DNA reads TGTGCCAGCAGCCTTGGGGGCAGGGTGGCTCACTATGGCTACACCTTC.

The chain employs TRBV27 and TRBJ2-7; weak D call: TRBD2 (6 bases). V shed 6 bases and J shed 0 bases, with 9 bases lying between them. Germline CDR1 and CDR2: MNHEY and SMNVEV (reference sequence). The CDR3 sequence is 13 residues long. CDR3 bases: TGTGCCAGCAGCGGGGGTTTCTCCTACGAGCAGTACTTC. This codes for CASSGGFSYEQYF.

CDR3 region: CASSKAGGGGADIQYF. CDR3 sequence (DNA): TGCGCCAGCAGCAAGGCGGGAGGCGGGGGGGCTGACATTCAGTACTTC. This chain uses TRBV4-3 with TRBJ2-4, with TRBD2 matching over 9 bases. Germline V gene sequence: CDR1 LGHNA, CDR2 YSLEER. The junction had 13 bases not matched to a gene; V was cut back by 5 bases and J by 8 bases. CDR3 length: 16 residues.

The chain joins TRBV18 to TRBJ1-2, with 7 bases fitting TRBD1. V lost 4 bases and J lost 5; bases outside the gene matches: 10. Looked up from germline, CDR1 is KGHSH and CDR2 is LQKENI. The CDR3 sequence is 15 residues long. In nucleotides, the CDR3 is TGTGCCAGCTCACTCTTACCGGGACAGATGTATGGCTACACCTTC. Translating gives CASSLLPGQMYGYTF.